This T cell receptor beta chain was identified during a study of blood T cell repertoires in COVID-19. Study-level information: Italy, Spain and the United States were the sources of the convalescent and acute COVID-19 samples. T cells, B-cell-depleted T cells, or PBMCs provided the cDNA or gDNA that served as material.

The CDR3 sequence is 13 residues long. The junction had 3 bases not matched to a gene; V was cut back by 5 bases and J by 2 bases. Germline-derived CDR1 and CDR2 are MNHEY and SVGEGT. Original handling: From reference gene primer amplification, estimates of nucleated cell counts were derived. The method was immunoSEQ multiplex PCR; TCRdb's version includes in-frame clones alone and lacks a portion of them. V and J calls and clone size are those listed in that table; D and trimming were worked out from the DNA. Of over 75,000 clones listed, approximately 80% were seen once; the top ten hold approximately 34%.

The source material was peripheral blood. The TCR was taken from a woman of 80 years or more with active or convalescent COVID-19. The genes are TRBV6-2 or TRBV6-3 and TRBJ2-7; 7 bases map to TRBD1. The CDR3 here is CASSRDRTYEQYF. CDR3 DNA sequence: TGTGCCAGCAGTCGGGACAGAACCTACGAGCAGTACTTC.